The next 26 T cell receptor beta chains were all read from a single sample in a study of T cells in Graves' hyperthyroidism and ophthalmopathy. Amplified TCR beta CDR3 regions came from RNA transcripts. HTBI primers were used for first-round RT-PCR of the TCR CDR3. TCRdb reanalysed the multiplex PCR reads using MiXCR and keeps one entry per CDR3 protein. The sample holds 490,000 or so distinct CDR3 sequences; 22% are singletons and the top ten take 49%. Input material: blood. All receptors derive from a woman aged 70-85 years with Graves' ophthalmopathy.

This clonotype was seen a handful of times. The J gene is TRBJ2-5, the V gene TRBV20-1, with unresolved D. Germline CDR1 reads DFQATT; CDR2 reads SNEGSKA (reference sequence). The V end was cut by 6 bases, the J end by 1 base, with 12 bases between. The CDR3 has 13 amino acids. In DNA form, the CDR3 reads TGCAGTGCAATCAAAGGCTTCCAAGAGACCCAGTACTTC. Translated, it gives CSAIKGFQETQYF.

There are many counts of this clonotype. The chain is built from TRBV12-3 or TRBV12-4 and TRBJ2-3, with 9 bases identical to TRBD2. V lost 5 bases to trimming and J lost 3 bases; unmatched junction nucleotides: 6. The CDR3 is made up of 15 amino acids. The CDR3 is CASSRASGTTDTQYF. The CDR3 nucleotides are TGTGCCAGCAGTAGGGCTAGCGGGACGACAGATACGCAGTATTTT.

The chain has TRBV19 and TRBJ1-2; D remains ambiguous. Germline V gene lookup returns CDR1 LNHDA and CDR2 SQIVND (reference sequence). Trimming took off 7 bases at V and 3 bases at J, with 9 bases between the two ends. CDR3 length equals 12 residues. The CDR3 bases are TGTGCCAGTAATACTGTCGACTATGGCTACACCTTC. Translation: CASNTVDYGYTF.

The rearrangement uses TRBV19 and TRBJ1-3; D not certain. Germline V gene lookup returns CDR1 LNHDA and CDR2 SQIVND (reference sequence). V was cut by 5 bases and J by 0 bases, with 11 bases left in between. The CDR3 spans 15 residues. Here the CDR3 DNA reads TGTGCCAGTAGTCAAGAGCACCTCTCTGGAAACACCATATATTTT. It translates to CASSQEHLSGNTIYF.

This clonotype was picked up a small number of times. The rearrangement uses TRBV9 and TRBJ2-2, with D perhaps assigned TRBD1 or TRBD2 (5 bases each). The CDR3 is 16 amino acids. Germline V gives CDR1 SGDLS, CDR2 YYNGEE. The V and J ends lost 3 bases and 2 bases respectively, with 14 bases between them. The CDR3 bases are TGTGCCAGCAGCGCACGGGGCGCCGGAAACACCGGGGAGCTGTTTTTT. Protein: CASSARGAGNTGELFF.

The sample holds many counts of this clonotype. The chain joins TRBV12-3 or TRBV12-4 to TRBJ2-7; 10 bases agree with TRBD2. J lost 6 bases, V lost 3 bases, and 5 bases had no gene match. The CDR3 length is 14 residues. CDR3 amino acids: CASSFQAGGSEQYF. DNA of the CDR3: TGTGCCAGCAGTTTTCAAGCGGGAGGGTCCGAGCAGTACTTC.

The CDR3 coding sequence is TGTGCCTGGACCCCGGACAGGGGCGAGTGGGAGCAGTACTTC. It encodes CAWTPDRGEWEQYF. This chain links TRBV30 with TRBJ2-7; the match to TRBD1 covers 9 bases. In germline, CDR1 is GTSNPN, CDR2 SVGIG (reference sequence). V was pared by 4 bases and J by 7 bases, with 11 bases of the junction left unmatched. This CDR3 spans 14 amino acids. Variable domain in full (rest from reference TRBV30 and TRBJ2-7): SQTIHQWPATLVQPVGSPLSLECTVEGTSNPNLYWYRQAAGRGLQLLFYSVGIGQISSEVPQNLSASRPQDRQFILSSKKLLLSDSGFYLCAWTPDRGEWEQYFGPGTRLTVT.

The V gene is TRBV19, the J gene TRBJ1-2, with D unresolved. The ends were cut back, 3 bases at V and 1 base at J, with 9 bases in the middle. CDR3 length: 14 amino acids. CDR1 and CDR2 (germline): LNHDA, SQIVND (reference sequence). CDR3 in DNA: TGTGCCAGTAGTATTTACGGAGATAACTATGGCTACACCTTC. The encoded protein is CASSIYGDNYGYTF.

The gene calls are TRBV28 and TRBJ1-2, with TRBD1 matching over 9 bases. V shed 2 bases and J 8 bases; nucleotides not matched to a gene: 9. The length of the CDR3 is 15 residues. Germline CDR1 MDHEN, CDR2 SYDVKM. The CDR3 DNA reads TGTGCCAGCAGTTTAGAACAGGGGGCTATGAAGGGCTACACCTTC. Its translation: CASSLEQGAMKGYTF.

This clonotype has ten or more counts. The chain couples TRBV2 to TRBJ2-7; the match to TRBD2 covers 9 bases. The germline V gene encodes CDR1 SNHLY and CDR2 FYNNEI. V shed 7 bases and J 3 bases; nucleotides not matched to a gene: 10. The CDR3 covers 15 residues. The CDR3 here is CASIRVAGAIYEQYF. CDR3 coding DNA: TGTGCCAGCATTCGAGTAGCGGGAGCTATCTACGAGCAGTACTTC.

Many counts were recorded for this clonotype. The CDR3 spells CASGLLGVDQVLNTEAFF. CDR3 coding DNA: TGTGCTAGTGGTTTGTTGGGGGTAGACCAAGTCCTGAACACTGAAGCTTTCTTT. V is TRBV12-5 and J is TRBJ1-1; tentative D call: TRBD1 (5 bases). This CDR3 contains 18 residues. Germline V gives CDR1 LGHNT, CDR2 FRNRAP. V lost 2 bases and J 0 bases, leaving 19 bases between the germline ends.

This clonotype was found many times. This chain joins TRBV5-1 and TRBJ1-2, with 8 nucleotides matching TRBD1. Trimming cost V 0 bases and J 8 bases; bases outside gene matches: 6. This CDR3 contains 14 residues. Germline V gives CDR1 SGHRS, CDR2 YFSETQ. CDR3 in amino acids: CASSLAPGGRGYTF. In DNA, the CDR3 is TGCGCCAGCAGCTTGGCCCCAGGGGGCAGGGGCTACACCTTC. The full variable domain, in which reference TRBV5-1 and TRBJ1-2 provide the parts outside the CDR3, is KAGVTQTPRYLIKTRGQQVTLSCSPISGHRSVSWYQQTPGQGLQFLFEYFSETQRNKGNFPGRFSGRQFSNSRSEMNVSTLELGDSALYLCASSLAPGGRGYTFGSGTRLTVV.

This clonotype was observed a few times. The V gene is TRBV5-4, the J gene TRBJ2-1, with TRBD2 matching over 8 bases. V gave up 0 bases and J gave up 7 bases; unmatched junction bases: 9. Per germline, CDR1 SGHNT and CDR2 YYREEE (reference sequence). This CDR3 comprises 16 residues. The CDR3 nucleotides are TGTGCCAGCAGCTTGGGGGGGGGACTAGTTCGGAATGAGCAGTTCTTC. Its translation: CASSLGGGLVRNEQFF. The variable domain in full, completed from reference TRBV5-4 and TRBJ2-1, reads ETGVTQSPTHLIKTRGQQVTLRCSSQSGHNTVSWYQQALGQGPQFIFQYYREEENGRGNFPPRFSGLQFPNYSSELNVNALELDDSALYLCASSLGGGLVRNEQFFGPGTRLTVL.

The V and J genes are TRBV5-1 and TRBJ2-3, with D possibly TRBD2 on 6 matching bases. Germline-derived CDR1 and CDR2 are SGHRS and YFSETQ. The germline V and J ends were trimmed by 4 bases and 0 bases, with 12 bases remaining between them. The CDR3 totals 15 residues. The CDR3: CASSLGLASTDTQYF. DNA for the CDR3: TGCGCCAGCAGCCTGGGACTGGCTAGCACAGATACGCAGTATTTT.

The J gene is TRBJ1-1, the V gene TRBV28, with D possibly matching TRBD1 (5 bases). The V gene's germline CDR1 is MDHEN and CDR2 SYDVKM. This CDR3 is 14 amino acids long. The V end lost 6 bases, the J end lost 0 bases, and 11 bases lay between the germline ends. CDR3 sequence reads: CASRTVGLNTEAFF. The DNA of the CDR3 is TGTGCCAGCAGGACGGTGGGACTGAACACTGAAGCTTTCTTT.

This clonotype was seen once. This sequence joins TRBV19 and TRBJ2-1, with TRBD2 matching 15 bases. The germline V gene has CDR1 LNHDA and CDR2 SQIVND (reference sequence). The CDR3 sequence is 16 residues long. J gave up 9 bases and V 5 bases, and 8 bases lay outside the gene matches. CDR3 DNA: TGTGCCAGTAGTGTAGGGACTAGCGGGAGGCGGGCTGAGCAGTTCTTC. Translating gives CASSVGTSGRRAEQFF.

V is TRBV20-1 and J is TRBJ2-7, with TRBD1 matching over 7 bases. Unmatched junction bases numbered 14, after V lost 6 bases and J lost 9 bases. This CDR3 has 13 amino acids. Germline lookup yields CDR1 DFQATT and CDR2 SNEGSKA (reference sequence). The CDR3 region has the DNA TGCAGTGCCCCGGGACAGCTCCTACGAGGGCAGTACTTC. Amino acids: CSAPGQLLRGQYF.

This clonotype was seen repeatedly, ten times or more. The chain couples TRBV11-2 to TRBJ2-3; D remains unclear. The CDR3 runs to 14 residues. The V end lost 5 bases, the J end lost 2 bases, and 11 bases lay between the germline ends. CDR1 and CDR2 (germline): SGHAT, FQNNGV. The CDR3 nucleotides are TGTGCCAGCAGCCTCAACCGGAACACAGATACGCAGTATTTT. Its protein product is CASSLNRNTDTQYF.

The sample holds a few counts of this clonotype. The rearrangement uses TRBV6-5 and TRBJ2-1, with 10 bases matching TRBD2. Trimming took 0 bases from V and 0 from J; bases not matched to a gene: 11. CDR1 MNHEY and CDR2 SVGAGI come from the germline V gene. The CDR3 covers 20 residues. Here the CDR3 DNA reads TGTGCCAGCAGTTACTCGAGTCTAGCGGGAGTTAGGGGCTCCTACAATGAGCAGTTCTTC. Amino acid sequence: CASSYSSLAGVRGSYNEQFF.

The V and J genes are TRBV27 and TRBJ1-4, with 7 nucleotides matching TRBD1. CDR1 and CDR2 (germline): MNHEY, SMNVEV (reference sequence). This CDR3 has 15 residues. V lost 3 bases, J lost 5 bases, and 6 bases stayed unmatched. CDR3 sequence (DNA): TGTGCCAGCAGTTTTGGGGACAGCCGGAATGAAAAACTGTTTTTT. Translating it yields CASSFGDSRNEKLFF.

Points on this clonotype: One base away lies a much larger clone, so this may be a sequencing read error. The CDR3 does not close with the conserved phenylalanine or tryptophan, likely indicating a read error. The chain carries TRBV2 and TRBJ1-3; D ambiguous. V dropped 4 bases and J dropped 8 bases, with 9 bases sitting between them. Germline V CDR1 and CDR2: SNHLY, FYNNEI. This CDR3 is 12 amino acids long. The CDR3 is CASSGEGYTIYL. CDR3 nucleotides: TGTGCCAGCAGTGGTGAGGGATACACCATATATCTT.

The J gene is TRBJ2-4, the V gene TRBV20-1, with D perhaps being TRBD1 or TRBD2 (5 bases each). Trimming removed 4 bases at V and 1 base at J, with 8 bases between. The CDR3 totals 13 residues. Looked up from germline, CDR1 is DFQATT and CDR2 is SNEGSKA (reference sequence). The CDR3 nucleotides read TGCAGTGCTACCAGGGACGCCAAAAACATTCAGTACTTC. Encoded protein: CSATRDAKNIQYF.

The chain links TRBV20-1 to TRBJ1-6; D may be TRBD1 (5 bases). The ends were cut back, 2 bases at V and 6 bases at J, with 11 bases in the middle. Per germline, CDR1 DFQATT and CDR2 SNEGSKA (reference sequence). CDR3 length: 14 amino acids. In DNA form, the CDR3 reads TGCAGTGCTAGATCGGACATCTCTAATTCACCCCTCCACTTT. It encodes CSARSDISNSPLHF.

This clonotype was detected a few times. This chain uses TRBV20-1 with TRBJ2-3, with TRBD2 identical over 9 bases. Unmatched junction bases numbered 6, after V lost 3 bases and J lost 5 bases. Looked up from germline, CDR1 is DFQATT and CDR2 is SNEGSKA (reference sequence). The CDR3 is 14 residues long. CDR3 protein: CSARSGGPGDTQYF. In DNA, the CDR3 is TGCAGTGCTAGGAGCGGGGGGCCCGGAGATACGCAGTATTTT.

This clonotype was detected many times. The CDR3: CASSLQGTDTQYF. The CDR3 DNA is TGTGCCAGCAGTTTACAGGGCACAGATACGCAGTATTTT. The rearrangement uses TRBV7-9 and TRBJ2-3, with D possibly being TRBD1 (5 bases). Trimming removed 6 bases at V and 1 base at J, with 8 bases between. This CDR3 has 13 residues. The germline gives CDR1 SEHNR, CDR2 FQNEAQ (reference sequence).

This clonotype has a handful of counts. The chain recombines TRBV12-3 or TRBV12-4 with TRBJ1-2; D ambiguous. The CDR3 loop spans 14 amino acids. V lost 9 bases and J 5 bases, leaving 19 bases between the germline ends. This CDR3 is CASSPQLAQYGYTF. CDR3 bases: TGTGCCAGTTCACCCCAGCTGGCCCAGTATGGCTACACCTTC.